This entry lists 27 T cell receptor beta chains sequenced from one sample in a study of CD8+CD57+ T cells in acquired aplastic anemia (dated by TCRdb to between 2017 and 2018). Sequencing took place on an Illumina HiSeq 2000. TCR beta VDJ combination and CDR3 sequence profiling used genomic DNA as the template. TCRdb took the public reads, trimmed them with fastp at Q25, ran MiXCR for clone calling and kept in-frame beta chains. Duplicate CDR3 protein sequences are folded into a single record with the most common DNA and genes. The sample records 200,000 to 250,000 distinct CDR3 sequences, under 50% of which are singletons. The ten largest clones represent just under 20% of the sample. Expansion of CD8+CD57+ cells had been shown by flow cytometry in the patients chosen for sequencing. The sequenced material came from sorted CD4+, CD8+, or CD8+CD57+ T cells (not recorded which) from PBMCs. Receptors originate from a human donor with aplastic anemia.

The rearrangement links TRBV9 to TRBJ2-5; 8 nucleotides line up with TRBD1. Trimming removed 3 bases from V and 4 bases from J; junction bases left unmatched: 14. CDR3 size: 17 residues. The germline V gene encodes CDR1 SGDLS and CDR2 YYNGEE. The CDR3 protein is CASSGPATGGGGETQYF. The CDR3 DNA sequence: TGTGCCAGCAGCGGTCCCGCTACAGGGGGTGGAGGAGAGACCCAGTACTTC.

Many counts were recorded for this clonotype. The gene calls are TRBV19 and TRBJ1-3; 7 bases line up with TRBD1. The V segment lost 5 bases and the J segment 0 bases; nucleotides outside the gene matches: 4. In germline, CDR1 is LNHDA, CDR2 SQIVND (reference sequence). The CDR3 consists of 15 residues. DNA for the CDR3: TGTGCCAGTAGTCCGGACAGGACCTCTGGAAACACCATATATTTT. It specifies CASSPDRTSGNTIYF. Full variable domain (outside the CDR3, taken from reference TRBV19 and TRBJ1-3): DGGITQSPKYLFRKEGQNVTLSCEQNLNHDAMYWYRQDPGQGLRLIYYSQIVNDFQKGDIAEGYSVSREKKESFPLTVTSAQKNPTAFYLCASSPDRTSGNTIYFGEGSWLTVV.

Many counts were recorded for this clonotype. The chain carries TRBV7-9 and TRBJ1-6; no clear D. V was trimmed by 1 base and J by 0 bases, leaving 16 bases between them. Germline V gene lookup returns CDR1 SEHNR and CDR2 FQNEAQ (reference sequence). The CDR3 is 19 amino acids. The CDR3 sequence: CASSLGGMVASSYNSPLHF. CDR3 sequence (DNA): TGTGCCAGCAGCTTAGGCGGCATGGTTGCCAGCTCCTATAATTCACCCCTCCACTTT.

This clonotype was picked up one time. The J gene is TRBJ1-3, the V gene TRBV12-3 or TRBV12-4; possible D gene TRBD1, 5 bases. This CDR3 comprises 14 residues. V was pared by 8 bases and J by 2 bases, with 13 bases between. This chain's CDR3 is CASGPGLTGNTIYF. The CDR3 DNA is TGTGCCAGCGGACCGGGACTGACTGGAAACACCATATATTTT.

This clonotype was counted at least ten times. This sequence joins TRBV5-5 and TRBJ2-6; D is perhaps TRBD1 (5 bases). There are 17 residues in the CDR3. V lost 4 bases and J lost 4, with 18 bases in between. Per germline, CDR1 SGHKS and CDR2 YYEKEE (reference sequence). CDR3: CASSATAIMAGANVLTF. In nucleotides, the CDR3 is TGTGCCAGCAGCGCGACAGCAATTATGGCAGGGGCCAACGTCCTGACTTTC.

The gene calls are TRBV19 and TRBJ2-7, with TRBD1 as a possible D gene (6 bases). Germline values: CDR1 LNHDA, CDR2 SQIVND (reference sequence). The CDR3 totals 15 residues. V dropped 1 base and J dropped 0 bases, with 10 bases sitting between them. The CDR3 sequence: CASSIGDISSYEQYF. CDR3 in DNA: TGTGCCAGTAGTATAGGGGACATAAGCTCCTACGAGCAGTACTTC.

This clonotype was detected ten times or more. This chain joins TRBV6-5 and TRBJ2-7; TRBD1 or TRBD2 may be the D gene (6 bases each). V was cut by 2 bases and J by 2 bases, with 13 bases left in between. This CDR3 has 15 amino acids. Germline V gene lookup returns CDR1 MNHEY and CDR2 SVGAGI. CDR3 sequence: CASSYLHGGPYEQYF. CDR3 bases: TGTGCCAGCAGTTACCTTCACGGGGGCCCCTACGAGCAGTACTTC.

The chain uses TRBV29-1 and TRBJ2-7; 8 nucleotides match TRBD1. V dropped 7 bases and J dropped 3; count of bases not matched to a gene: 8. The CDR3 is 13 residues long. CDR1 SQVTM and CDR2 ANQGSEA come from the germline V gene. DNA of the CDR3: TGCAGCGCTGGACAGGGAAGATACTACGAGCAGTACTTC. Protein sequence: CSAGQGRYYEQYF.

Note on this clonotype: A much larger clone is a single base away; this may be a read error. The chain recombines TRBV10-3 with TRBJ2-1; 9 bases are shared with TRBD2. This CDR3 is 13 amino acids long. The germline V gene encodes CDR1 ENHRY and CDR2 SYGVKD. The CDR3: CAISGSAGGPESF. In nucleotides, the CDR3 is TGTGCCATCAGTGGGTCAGCGGGGGGACCAGAGTCCTTC.

This clonotype occurred many times. V is TRBV5-1 and J is TRBJ2-3, with TRBD2 as a possible D gene (6 bases). V shed 2 bases and J shed 2 bases, with 15 bases lying between them. CDR1 and CDR2 from the germline V gene are SGHRS and YFSETQ. The CDR3 length is 16 residues. DNA of the CDR3: TGCGCCAGCAGCTTACGGTGGGGCGGGGACACAGATACGCAGTATTTT. This translates into CASSLRWGGDTDTQYF.

This chain uses TRBV9 with TRBJ2-7; possibly TRBD2 for D (5 bases). V was cut by 0 bases and J by 2 bases, with 15 bases left in between. Germline V lookup: CDR1 SGDLS, CDR2 YYNGEE. The CDR3 loop spans 16 amino acids. The CDR3 DNA follows: TGTGCCAGCAGCGTAGAACGCAGCGGAGGACCCTACGAGCAGTACTTC. Its translation is CASSVERSGGPYEQYF.

V is TRBV7-6 and J is TRBJ2-5, with D possibly TRBD1 on 5 matching bases. The V gene's germline CDR1 is SGHVS and CDR2 FNYEAQ. V was pared by 2 bases and J by 2 bases, with 18 bases between. This CDR3 has 17 residues. The DNA for the CDR3 is TGTGCCAGCAGCTTAACACCCCAATTGACAGCTCAAGAGACCCAGTACTTC. Translation gives CASSLTPQLTAQETQYF.

This clonotype was detected many times. The gene calls are TRBV24-1 and TRBJ2-7; weak D call: TRBD1 (6 bases). V was trimmed by 3 bases and J by 3 bases, leaving 17 bases between them. The CDR3 length is 16 residues. CDR1 KGHDR and CDR2 SFDVKD come from the germline V gene. The CDR3 protein is CATSDNRTVIIYEQYF. Here the CDR3 DNA reads TGTGCCACCAGTGATAATCGGACAGTTATAATCTACGAGCAGTACTTC.

V gene TRBV2 combines with J gene TRBJ2-7; no clear D. The germline gives CDR1 SNHLY, CDR2 FYNNEI. Trimming left V 6 bases short and J 9 bases short, with 15 bases between. CDR3 length: 12 amino acids. The CDR3 DNA reads TGTGCCAGCAGCTTAGGGCCCTCGGGGCAGTACTTC. Protein: CASSLGPSGQYF.

The chain combines TRBV12-3 or TRBV12-4 with TRBJ1-4; the D gene is possibly TRBD1 (6 bases). Trimming pared 6 bases from V and 4 bases from J, leaving 15 bases between. This CDR3 is 15 amino acids long. CDR3 protein: CASRPGQRYNEKLFF. The CDR3 region has the DNA TGTGCCAGCAGACCAGGACAGAGATATAATGAAAAACTGTTTTTT.

The chain uses TRBV5-1 and TRBJ2-2, with 7 bases lining up with TRBD1. V dropped 4 bases and J dropped 3; count of bases not matched to a gene: 12. CDR1 and CDR2 from the germline V gene are SGHRS and YFSETQ. This CDR3 spans 17 amino acids. CDR3 nucleotide sequence: TGCGCCAGCAGCCTAAACACAGGGGTTAGCGACACCGGGGAGCTGTTTTTT. Translating it yields CASSLNTGVSDTGELFF. The variable domain in full, with the rest retrieved from reference TRBV5-1 and TRBJ2-2, is KAGVTQTPRYLIKTRGQQVTLSCSPISGHRSVSWYQQTPGQGLQFLFEYFSETQRNKGNFPGRFSGRQFSNSRSEMNVSTLELGDSALYLCASSLNTGVSDTGELFFGEGSRLTVL.

V gene TRBV20-1 combines with J gene TRBJ1-2; D not resolved. V was shortened by 5 bases and J by 3 bases, with 13 bases between the two germline ends. The germline V gene has CDR1 DFQATT and CDR2 SNEGSKA (reference sequence). CDR3 size: 13 residues. Written as DNA, the CDR3 is TGCAGTGCTCTACCGACGGTTGACTATGGCTACACCTTC. Its protein is CSALPTVDYGYTF.

This chain joins TRBV7-3 and TRBJ2-5; a possible D gene is TRBD2 (5 bases). This CDR3 comprises 15 residues. Germline values: CDR1 SGHTA, CDR2 FQGTGA. V lost 2 bases to trimming and J lost 4 bases, with 14 bases between them. The CDR3 protein is CASSLGYGGLETQYF. The CDR3 DNA follows: TGTGCCAGCAGCTTAGGTTACGGCGGGTTAGAGACCCAGTACTTC.

This clonotype appeared a few times. V usage is TRBV10-3 and J usage is TRBJ2-1; weak D call: TRBD2 (5 bases). Germline V gene data show CDR1 as ENHRY and CDR2 as SYGVKD. V shed 10 bases and J shed 0 bases, with 10 bases lying between them. The CDR3 is 13 amino acids. The chain's CDR3 is CATGLTSYNEQFF. CDR3 in DNA: TGTGCCACCGGACTGACCTCCTACAATGAGCAGTTCTTC.

This clonotype has ten or more counts. Sequence at one end of the junction differs from germline and may be a read error. The rearrangement uses TRBV12-3 or TRBV12-4 and TRBJ2-1, with 9 bases lining up with TRBD2. CDR3 length equals 15 residues. CDR3: CASSLERGAYNEQFF. CDR3 coding DNA: TGTGCCAGCAGCTTAGAGCGGGGGGCCTACAATGAGCAGTTCTTC.

This clonotype was counted ten times or more. The genes are TRBV6-5 and TRBJ2-7; TRBD2 matches 12 bases. The germline V gene encodes CDR1 MNHEY and CDR2 SVGAGI. V lost 6 bases to trimming and J lost 4 bases; unmatched junction nucleotides: 10. CDR3 size: 16 residues. The CDR3: CASRVLRTSGVYEQYF. The DNA for the CDR3 is TGTGCCAGCAGGGTACTCAGGACTAGCGGGGTTTACGAGCAGTACTTC.

The V call is TRBV24-1, the J call TRBJ2-2, with 13 bases fitting TRBD2. Trimming removed 3 bases from V and 7 bases from J; junction bases left unmatched: 7. Germline V CDR1 and CDR2: KGHDR, SFDVKD. This CDR3 region has 17 residues. The CDR3 bases are TGTGCCACCAGTGATCCTACTAGCGGGGGGGATGTCGGGGAGCTGTTTTTT. Encoded protein: CATSDPTSGGDVGELFF.

This clonotype was seen ten or more times. An end of the junction differs from the germline gene, which may be a read error. The gene calls are TRBV5-1 and TRBJ2-3; a possible D gene is TRBD2 (7 bases). There are 15 residues in the CDR3. Germline loops: CDR1 SGHRS, CDR2 YFSETQ. DNA for the CDR3: TGCGCCAGTAGCTTCGGGGGGCGCAGCACAGATACGCAGTATTTT. Protein: CASSFGGRSTDTQYF.

V gene TRBV3-1 combines with J gene TRBJ1-6, with D perhaps TRBD1 (5 bases). Per germline, CDR1 LGHDT and CDR2 YNNKEL (reference sequence). CDR3 length: 16 residues. Trimming pared 1 base from V and 10 bases from J, leaving 17 bases between. CDR3 sequence (DNA): TGTGCCAGCAGCCAAGGGGAGTCTTGGGGCGACTCACCCCTCCACTTT. The encoded protein is CASSQGESWGDSPLHF. Complete variable domain (other parts from reference TRBV3-1 and TRBJ1-6): DTAVSQTPKYLVTQMGNDKSIKCEQNLGHDTMYWYKQDSKKFLKIMFSYNNKELIINETVPNRFSPKSPDKAHLNLHINSLELGDSAVYFCASSQGESWGDSPLHFGNGTRLTVT.

This clonotype came up a few times. The rearrangement uses TRBV6-5 and TRBJ2-7; D is perhaps TRBD2 (5 bases). CDR3 length: 12 amino acids. Trimming took 6 bases from V and 3 from J, leaving 9 bases between them. CDR1 is MNHEY and CDR2 is SVGAGI in the germline V gene. DNA of the CDR3: TGTGCCAGCAGATCAACTAGCTACGAGCAGTACTTC. Its protein product is CASRSTSYEQYF.

This clonotype was recorded a few times. The chain links TRBV3-1 to TRBJ2-3; TRBD2 is a possible D gene (6 bases). The CDR3 length is 14 residues. Trimming removed 1 base from V and 6 bases from J, with 11 bases in between. CDR1 LGHDT and CDR2 YNNKEL come from the germline V gene (reference sequence). This CDR3 is CASSQGVAGDTQYF. The CDR3 coding sequence is TGTGCCAGCAGCCAAGGTGTGGCGGGGGATACGCAGTATTTT.

This chain uses TRBV10-3 with TRBJ1-2; D is ambiguous. Germline V gene data show CDR1 as ENHRY and CDR2 as SYGVKD. With 7 bases removed from V and 6 bases from J, the gap between germline ends came to 12 bases. The CDR3 totals 12 residues. CDR3 sequence (DNA): TGTGCCATCAACGTGGAAGGGAATGGCTACACCTTC. Its protein is CAINVEGNGYTF.